This is a list of T cell receptor beta chains from one sample in a study of Graves' ophthalmopathy and Graves' hyperthyroidism. MiXCR, applied by TCRdb to the multiplex PCR reads, yields one record per CDR3 protein. The sample carries 400,000 to 500,000 distinct CDR3 sequences, approximately 21% recorded once. Sequencing was carried out using peripheral blood. The receptors were gathered from a young woman with stable Graves' hyperthyroidism. Both conserved end residues are part of each CDR3. Fields, in order: D gene, J gene, CDR3 length, V gene, clone size, CDR3 DNA, CDR3 protein. The D gene is left open where the match is weak. A clone size is listed for some rows: how often the clone was seen (once, few, many), or a class if it is expanded.

d_gene: .
j_gene: TRBJ2-5
len: 19
v_gene: TRBV5-1
abundance: many
CDR3nt: TGCGCCAGCAGCTATGGAGGCAGGGCAGTGACCTCCCCAAGGGAGACCCAGTACTTC
CDR3aa: CASSYGGRAVTSPRETQYF

d_gene: TRBD2
j_gene: TRBJ2-7
len: 16
v_gene: TRBV12-3/TRBV12-4
abundance: .
CDR3nt: TGTGCCAGCAGTTTAGAGGGACTAGGGAGCTCCTACGAGCAGTACTTC
CDR3aa: CASSLEGLGSSYEQYF

d_gene: .
j_gene: TRBJ1-1
len: 13
v_gene: TRBV5-1
abundance: many
CDR3nt: TGCGCCAGCAGCTCCCTATCGGGCACTGAAGCTTTCTTT
CDR3aa: CASSSLSGTEAFF

d_gene: .
j_gene: TRBJ2-7
len: 14
v_gene: TRBV20-1
abundance: many
CDR3nt: TGCAGTGCTAGAGAGAATGTAGCGTACTACGAGCAGTACTTC
CDR3aa: CSARENVAYYEQYF

d_gene: TRBD1
j_gene: TRBJ1-1
len: 14
v_gene: TRBV12-3/TRBV12-4
abundance: .
CDR3nt: TGTGCCAGCAGCAAAGGACAGGGGGGCACTGAAGCTTTCTTT
CDR3aa: CASSKGQGGTEAFF

d_gene: .
j_gene: TRBJ2-7
len: 12
v_gene: TRBV28
abundance: many
CDR3nt: TGTGCCAGCAGTATCATCTCCTACGAGCAGTACTTC
CDR3aa: CASSIISYEQYF

d_gene: .
j_gene: TRBJ2-7
len: 14
v_gene: TRBV18
abundance: few
CDR3nt: TGTGCCAGCTCACCACCGGGAGAGCTGGGCGAGCAGTACTTC
CDR3aa: CASSPPGELGEQYF

d_gene: TRBD1
j_gene: TRBJ1-1
len: 12
v_gene: TRBV28
abundance: many
CDR3nt: TGTGCCAGCAGTTTACAGGGGGATGAAGCTTTCTTT
CDR3aa: CASSLQGDEAFF

d_gene: .
j_gene: TRBJ1-5
len: 15
v_gene: TRBV6-1
abundance: .
CDR3nt: TGTGCCAGCAGTCCCTCAGGGGAAGGACGCCAGCCCCAGCATTTT
CDR3aa: CASSPSGEGRQPQHF

d_gene: .
j_gene: TRBJ2-5
len: 15
v_gene: TRBV6-1
abundance: many
CDR3nt: TGTGCCAGCACCAGCTCGGGCCAGCCCCAAGAGACCCAGTACTTC
CDR3aa: CASTSSGQPQETQYF

d_gene: .
j_gene: TRBJ1-1
len: 12
v_gene: TRBV7-6
abundance: many
CDR3nt: TGTGCCAGCAGCGCCTACAACACTGAAGCTTTCTTT
CDR3aa: CASSAYNTEAFF

d_gene: .
j_gene: TRBJ2-5
len: 13
v_gene: TRBV6-5
abundance: many
CDR3nt: TGTGCCAGCAGTTACGCAGTACAAGAGACCCAGTACTTC
CDR3aa: CASSYAVQETQYF

d_gene: .
j_gene: TRBJ2-2
len: 14
v_gene: TRBV6-1
abundance: .
CDR3nt: TGTGCCAGCAGAGAATTAAAGAACACCGGGGAGCTGTTTTTT
CDR3aa: CASRELKNTGELFF

d_gene: .
j_gene: TRBJ2-7
len: 13
v_gene: TRBV30
abundance: many
CDR3nt: TGTGCCTGGAGTGTACTAGGCCGCTACGAGCAGTACTTC
CDR3aa: CAWSVLGRYEQYF

d_gene: .
j_gene: TRBJ1-1
len: 15
v_gene: TRBV12-3/TRBV12-4
abundance: many
CDR3nt: TGTGCCAGCAGTTTCGGGGGAAGACAGAACACTGAAGCTTTCTTT
CDR3aa: CASSFGGRQNTEAFF

d_gene: .
j_gene: TRBJ2-7
len: 13
v_gene: TRBV5-1
abundance: medium-sized
CDR3nt: TGCGCCAGCAGCTGGGACAAATCCTACGAGCAGTACTTC
CDR3aa: CASSWDKSYEQYF

d_gene: TRBD1
j_gene: TRBJ1-5
len: 15
v_gene: TRBV9
abundance: few
CDR3nt: TGTGCCAGCAGCACTACAGGGGGGAGCAATCAGCCCCAGCATTTT
CDR3aa: CASSTTGGSNQPQHF